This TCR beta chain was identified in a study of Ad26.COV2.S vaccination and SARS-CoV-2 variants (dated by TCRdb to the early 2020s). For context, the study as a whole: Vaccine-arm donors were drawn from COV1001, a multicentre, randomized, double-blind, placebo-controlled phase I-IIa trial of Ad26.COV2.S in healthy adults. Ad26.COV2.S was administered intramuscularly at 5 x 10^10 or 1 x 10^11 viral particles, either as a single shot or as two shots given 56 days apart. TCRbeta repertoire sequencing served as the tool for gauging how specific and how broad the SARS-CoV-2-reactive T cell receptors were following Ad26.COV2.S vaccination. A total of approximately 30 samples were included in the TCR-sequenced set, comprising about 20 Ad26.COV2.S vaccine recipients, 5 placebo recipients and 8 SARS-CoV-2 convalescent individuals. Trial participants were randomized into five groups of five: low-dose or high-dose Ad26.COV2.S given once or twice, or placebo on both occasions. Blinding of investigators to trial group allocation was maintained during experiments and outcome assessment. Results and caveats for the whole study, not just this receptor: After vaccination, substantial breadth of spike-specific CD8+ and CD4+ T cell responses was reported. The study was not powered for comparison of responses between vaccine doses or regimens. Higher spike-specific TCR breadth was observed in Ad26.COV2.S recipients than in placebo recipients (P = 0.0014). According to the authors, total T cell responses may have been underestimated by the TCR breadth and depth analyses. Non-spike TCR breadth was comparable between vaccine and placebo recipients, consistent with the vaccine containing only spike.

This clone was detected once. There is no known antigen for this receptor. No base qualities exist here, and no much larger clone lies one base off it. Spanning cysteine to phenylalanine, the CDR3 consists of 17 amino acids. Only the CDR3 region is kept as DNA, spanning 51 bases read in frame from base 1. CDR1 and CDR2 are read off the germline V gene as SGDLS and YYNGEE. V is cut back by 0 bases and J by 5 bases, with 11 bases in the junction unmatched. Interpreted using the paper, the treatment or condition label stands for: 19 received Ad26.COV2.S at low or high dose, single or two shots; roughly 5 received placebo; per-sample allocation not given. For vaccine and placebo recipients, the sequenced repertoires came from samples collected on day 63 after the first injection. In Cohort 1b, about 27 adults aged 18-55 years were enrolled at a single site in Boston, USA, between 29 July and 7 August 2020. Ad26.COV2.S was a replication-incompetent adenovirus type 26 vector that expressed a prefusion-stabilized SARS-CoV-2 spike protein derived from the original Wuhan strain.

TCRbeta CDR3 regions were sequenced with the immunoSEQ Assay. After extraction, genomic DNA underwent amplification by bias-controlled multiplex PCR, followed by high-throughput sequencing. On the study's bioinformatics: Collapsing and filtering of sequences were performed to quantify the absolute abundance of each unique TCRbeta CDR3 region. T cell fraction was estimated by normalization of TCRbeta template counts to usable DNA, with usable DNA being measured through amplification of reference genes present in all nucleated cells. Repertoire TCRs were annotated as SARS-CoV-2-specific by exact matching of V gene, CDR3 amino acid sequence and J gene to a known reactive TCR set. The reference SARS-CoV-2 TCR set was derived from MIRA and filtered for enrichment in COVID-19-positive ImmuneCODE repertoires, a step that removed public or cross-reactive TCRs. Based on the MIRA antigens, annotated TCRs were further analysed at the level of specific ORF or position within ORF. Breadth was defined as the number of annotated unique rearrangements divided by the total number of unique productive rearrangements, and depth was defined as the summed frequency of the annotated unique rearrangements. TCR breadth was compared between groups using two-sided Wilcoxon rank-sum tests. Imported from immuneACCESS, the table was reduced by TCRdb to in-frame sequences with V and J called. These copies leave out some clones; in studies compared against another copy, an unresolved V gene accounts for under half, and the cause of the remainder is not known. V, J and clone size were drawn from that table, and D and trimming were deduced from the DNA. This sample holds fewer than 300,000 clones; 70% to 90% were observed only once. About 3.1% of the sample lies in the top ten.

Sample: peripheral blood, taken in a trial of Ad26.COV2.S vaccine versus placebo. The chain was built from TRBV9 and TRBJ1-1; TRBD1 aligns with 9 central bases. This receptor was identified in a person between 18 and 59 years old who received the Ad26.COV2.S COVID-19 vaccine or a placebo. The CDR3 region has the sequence CASSVDSGGQGLTEAFF. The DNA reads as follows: TGTGCCAGCAGCGTAGATTCGGGGGGACAGGGATTGACTGAAGCTTTCTTT.